Listed below are T cell receptor beta chains from one sample, sequenced in a study of blood T cell repertoires in COVID-19. The data were produced by immunoSEQ multiplex PCR, yet TCRdb's version contains in-frame clones alone and is incomplete. The sample contains some 220,000 clones, approximately 92% of which appear only once. The source material was PBMCs or T cells enriched from blood (not recorded which). The source of these receptors is a woman between 18 and 29 years old in a cohort exposed to, infected with or recovered from COVID-19 (not recorded which). Both conserved end residues are trimmed from each CDR3.

TRBJ1-1	TRBV7-9	ASSLVTGGTEAF
TRBJ2-1	TRBV6-2/TRBV6-3	ASSAWRTEYNEQF
TRBJ1-1	TRBV28	ASSLPTGNLNTEAF
TRBJ2-5	TRBV7-2	ASESVGGLETQY
TRBJ1-1	TRBV19	ASSIVFGGGNTEAF
TRBJ1-5	TRBV11-3	ASSLGGSNQPQH
TRBJ2-5	TRBV30	AWSPYQETQY
TRBJ2-1	TRBV9	ASSEPIADSEQF
TRBJ2-1	TRBV5-1	ASSLDRREASYNEQF
TRBJ1-2	TRBV19	ASSIAGGFDGYT
TRBJ1-2	TRBV6-5	ASSNPTGGYGYT
TRBJ1-2	TRBV5-4	ASSNRQGDGYT
TRBJ2-2	TRBV14	ASSQWDRYTGELF
TRBJ2-7	TRBV10-1	ASSDGGRREQY
TRBJ2-1	TRBV7-8	ASLPGLAFGSDNNEQF
TRBJ2-3	TRBV6-2/TRBV6-3	ASSNPKTAPEDTQY
TRBJ1-6	TRBV28	ASSLRTAPGPLH
TRBJ2-7	TRBV6-6	ASRLLRDRSYEQY
TRBJ2-3	TRBV16	ASTTRGGNTDTQY
TRBJ2-7	TRBV2	ASRGSSGGEQY
TRBJ2-1	TRBV9	ASAEAGQGKNEQF
TRBJ2-5	TRBV25-1	ASSEDRNQETQY
TRBJ1-1	TRBV9	ASSVVSGGTEAF
TRBJ1-2	TRBV29-1	SAGDNNYGYT
TRBJ1-6	TRBV9	ASSPRGQGGYSPLH
TRBJ2-3	TRBV2	ASSEVTDTQY
TRBJ2-1	TRBV4-2	ASSQDGTSGYNEQF
TRBJ1-6	TRBV7-9	ASSKTGDSPLH
TRBJ1-2	TRBV18	ASSPRAGADGYT
TRBJ1-5	TRBV27	ASSFRSNQPQH
TRBJ2-1	TRBV19	ASSILEGAYEQF
TRBJ2-1	TRBV5-1	ASIRDLHEQF
TRBJ2-3	TRBV19	ASSKGQYADTQY
TRBJ2-7	TRBV6-1	ASSEALAGGGATYEQY
TRBJ1-1	TRBV19	ASSTRAGGQVGTEAF
TRBJ2-1	TRBV6-1	ASSDFWSGGSNEQF
TRBJ2-1	TRBV2	ATTSGGYNEQF
TRBJ2-7	TRBV7-8	ASSSLVGQSYEQY
TRBJ2-1	TRBV7-9	ASSLAQGLAGEPNEQF
TRBJ1-5	TRBV3-1/TRBV3-2	ASSQGTVNQPQH
TRBJ2-7	TRBV11-3	ASRPGLAMSSYEQY
TRBJ1-1	TRBV7-9	ASSLGQQNTEAF
TRBJ1-5	TRBV23-1	ASSLQWNQPQH
TRBJ1-1	TRBV20-1	SAPRGGEAF
TRBJ1-2	TRBV3-1/TRBV3-2	ASSQGGEGGYT
TRBJ2-3	TRBV4-2	ASSQTGARDTQY
TRBJ1-1	TRBV4-1	ASSQVRGRQGVANTEAF
TRBJ1-5	TRBV28	ASSPGSDQPQH
TRBJ2-6	TRBV9	ASSVGPGTGRSGANVLT
TRBJ2-3	TRBV28	ASTSPPGGGGGTDTQY
TRBJ1-5	TRBV6-1	ASSEAYFRTGGNQPQH
TRBJ1-1	TRBV5-1	ASSFQGGTEAF
TRBJ2-7	TRBV5-1	ASSLAGPVYEQY
TRBJ2-1	TRBV7-3	ASSLPGGTSSSYNEQF
TRBJ1-2	TRBV5-1	ASSFGSRYGYT